This TCR beta chain was documented in a study of blood T cell repertoires in COVID-19. This clone was detected a few times. V was shortened by 5 bases and J by 5 bases, with 21 bases between the two germline ends. This CDR3 has 17 residues. Germline CDR1 SGHTA, CDR2 FQGTGA. The data were produced by immunoSEQ multiplex PCR, yet TCRdb's version contains in-frame clones alone and is incomplete. The repertoire holds about 190,000 clones, with approximately 84% as singletons. The chain carries TRBV7-3 and TRBJ2-2; tentatively, D is TRBD1 (6 bases). This TCR was sampled from a woman in her twenties or thirties who had recovered from COVID-19. Sequencing was performed on PBMCs or T cells enriched from blood (not recorded which). Written as DNA, the CDR3 is TGTGCCAGCAGCCCCCACTACACAGGGTTTTGGACCGGGGAGCTGTTTTTT. Its translation: CASSPHYTGFWTGELFF.